Listed below are T cell receptor beta chains from one sample, sequenced in a study of blood T cell repertoires in COVID-19. Data came from immunoSEQ multiplex PCR; TCRdb stores just in-frame clones and leaves some out. The profile shows about 250,000 clones, more than 65% of them singletons. Sequencing was performed on PBMCs or T cells enriched from blood (not recorded which). These receptors all stem from a man aged 50 or older who had recovered from COVID-19. The CDR3 runs from the conserved cysteine through the conserved F or W. The D gene is left open where the match is weak. A clone size is listed for some rows: how often the clone was seen (once, few, many), or a class if it is expanded.

TRBV4-1	-	TRBJ2-1	-	TGCGCCAGCAGCCAAGATACCGGGAGCCCGGGGAATGAGCAGTTCTTC	CASSQDTGSPGNEQFF
TRBV11-2	-	TRBJ1-4	-	TGTGCCAGCAGCCTTAACTACGGGGGTACTAATGAAAAACTGTTTTTT	CASSLNYGGTNEKLFF
TRBV7-7	-	TRBJ2-7	-	TGTGCTAGCAGCCGCTTAGCAGGGTCTGACGAGCAGTACTTC	CASSRLAGSDEQYF
TRBV7-3	-	TRBJ2-7	few	TGTGCCAGCAGCTTAAATCTGGCAGGGGTGAACGAGCAGTACTTC	CASSLNLAGVNEQYF
TRBV5-1	-	TRBJ2-1	-	TGCGCCAGCAGCCCGGAACCCCGACTAGGGGCCCACAATGAGCAGTTCTTC	CASSPEPRLGAHNEQFF
TRBV10-3	-	TRBJ2-6	-	TGTGCCATCACCCCGGGACACAACTCTGGGGCCAACGTCCTGACTTTC	CAITPGHNSGANVLTF
TRBV5-4	-	TRBJ1-3	-	TGTGCCAGCAGCTTGGAACAGGGACGAAACACCATATATTTT	CASSLEQGRNTIYF
TRBV24-1	-	TRBJ2-7	-	TGTGCCACCAGTGATACCCGAACTAACCCCTACGAGCAGTACTTC	CATSDTRTNPYEQYF
TRBV19	-	TRBJ2-7	-	TGTGCCAGTAGTATAGGCGGAGGAGGCGAGCAGTACTTC	CASSIGGGGEQYF
TRBV7-3	TRBD2	TRBJ2-3	-	TGTGCCAGCAGCTTAAAGGCTAGCGGGAGAAGGGGCACAGATACGCAGTATTTT	CASSLKASGRRGTDTQYF
TRBV19	TRBD2	TRBJ2-7	-	TGTGCCAGTAGTATATGGCTAGCGGGAGCGGGGCGGCACGAGCAGTACTTC	CASSIWLAGAGRHEQYF
TRBV7-3	-	TRBJ2-6	-	TGTGCCAGCAGCTTAAAGCGCTCTGGGGCCAACGTCCTGACTTTC	CASSLKRSGANVLTF
TRBV19	-	TRBJ2-3	once	TGTGCCACTAGAGCCGTTCTTATCGAAGATACGCAGTATTTT	CATRAVLIEDTQYF
TRBV11-3	-	TRBJ2-5	-	TGTGCCAGCAGCTTAATGGCAGGGGATGCGGAGACCCAGTACTTC	CASSLMAGDAETQYF
TRBV6-2/TRBV6-3	TRBD2	TRBJ2-1	-	TGTGCCAGCAGTCCCGGACTAGCGGGAGTAGATGAGCAGTTCTTC	CASSPGLAGVDEQFF
TRBV5-6	TRBD1	TRBJ1-1	-	TGTGCCAGCAGCTTGGTAGTTGGGACAGTTGAAGCTTTCTTT	CASSLVVGTVEAFF
TRBV7-9	-	TRBJ1-5	-	TGTGCCAGCAGCCCCGAAGGGGATCAGCCCCAGCATTTT	CASSPEGDQPQHF